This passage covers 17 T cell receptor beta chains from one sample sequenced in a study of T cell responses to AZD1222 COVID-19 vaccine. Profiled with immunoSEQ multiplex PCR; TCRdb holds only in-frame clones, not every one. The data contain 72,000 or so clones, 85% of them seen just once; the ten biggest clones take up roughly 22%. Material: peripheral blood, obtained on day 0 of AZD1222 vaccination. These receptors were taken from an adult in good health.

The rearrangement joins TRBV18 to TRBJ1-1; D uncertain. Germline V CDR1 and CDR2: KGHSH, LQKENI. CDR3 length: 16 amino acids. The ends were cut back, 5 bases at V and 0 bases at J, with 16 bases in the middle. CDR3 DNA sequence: TGTGCCAGCTCATTGGGGTCGTACAGCCTGAACACTGAAGCTTTCTTT. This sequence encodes CASSLGSYSLNTEAFF.

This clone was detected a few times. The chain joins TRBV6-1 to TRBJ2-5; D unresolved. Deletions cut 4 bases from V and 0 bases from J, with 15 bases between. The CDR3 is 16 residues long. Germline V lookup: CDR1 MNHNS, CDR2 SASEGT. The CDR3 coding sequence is TGTGCCAGCAGTGTTATATCGAATGGGGACCAAGAGACCCAGTACTTC. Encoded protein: CASSVISNGDQETQYF.

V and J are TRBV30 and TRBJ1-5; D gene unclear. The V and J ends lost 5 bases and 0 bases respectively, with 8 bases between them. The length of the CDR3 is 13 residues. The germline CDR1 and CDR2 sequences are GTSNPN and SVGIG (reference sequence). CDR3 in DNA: TGTGCCTGGGCGGACGGTAGCAATCAGCCCCAGCATTTT. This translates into CAWADGSNQPQHF.

As DNA, the CDR3 is TGTGCCAGCAGCTTGGACATACAAGAGACCCAGTACTTC. Its translation: CASSLDIQETQYF. V and J are TRBV11-3 and TRBJ2-5, with a possible D match to TRBD1 (5 bases). Germline CDR1 is SGHNT and CDR2 is YENEEA. V lost 3 bases and J 2 bases, leaving 7 bases between the germline ends. The CDR3 sequence is 13 residues long. The full variable domain, with the rest looked up from reference TRBV11-3 and TRBJ2-5, is EAGVVQSPRYKIIEKKQPVAFWCNPISGHNTLYWYLQNLGQGPELLIRYENEEAVDDSQLPKDRFSAERLKGVDSTLKIQPAELGDSAVYLCASSLDIQETQYFGPGTRLLVL.

CDR3 protein: CASSQSSHTEAFF. DNA for the CDR3: TGTGCCAGCAGCCAATCCAGCCACACTGAAGCTTTCTTT. The chain couples TRBV3-1 (or the pseudogene TRBV3-2) to TRBJ1-1; D unclear. CDR3 length: 13 residues. V lost 2 bases and J lost 3, with 7 bases in between. Per the germline V gene, CDR1 is LGHDT and CDR2 is YNNKEL (reference sequence).

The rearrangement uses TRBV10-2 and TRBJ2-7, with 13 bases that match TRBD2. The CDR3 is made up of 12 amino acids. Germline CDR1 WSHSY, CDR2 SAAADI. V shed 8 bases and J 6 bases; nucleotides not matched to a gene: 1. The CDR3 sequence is CASRTSGSEQYF. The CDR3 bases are TGCGCCAGCCGGACTAGCGGGAGCGAGCAGTACTTC.

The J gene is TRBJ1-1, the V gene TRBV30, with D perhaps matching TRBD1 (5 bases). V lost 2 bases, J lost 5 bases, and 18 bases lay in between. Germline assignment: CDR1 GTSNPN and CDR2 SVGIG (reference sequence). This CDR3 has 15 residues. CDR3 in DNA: TGTGCCTGGAGTCACACAGTTTTTGGGGGGACTGAAGCTTTCTTT. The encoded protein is CAWSHTVFGGTEAFF.

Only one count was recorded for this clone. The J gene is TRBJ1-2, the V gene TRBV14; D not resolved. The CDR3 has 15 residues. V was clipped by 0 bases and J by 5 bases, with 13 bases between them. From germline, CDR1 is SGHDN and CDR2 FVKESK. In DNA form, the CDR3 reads TGTGCCAGCAGCCAAGATGTATGGGCGGGATATGGCTACACCTTC. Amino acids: CASSQDVWAGYGYTF.

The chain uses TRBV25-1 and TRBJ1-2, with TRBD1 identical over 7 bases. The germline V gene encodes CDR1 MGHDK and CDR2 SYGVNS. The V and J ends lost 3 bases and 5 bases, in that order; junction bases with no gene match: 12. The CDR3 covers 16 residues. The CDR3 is CASSDFTMDRNYGYTF. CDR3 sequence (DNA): TGTGCCAGCAGTGATTTTACCATGGACAGGAATTATGGCTACACCTTC.

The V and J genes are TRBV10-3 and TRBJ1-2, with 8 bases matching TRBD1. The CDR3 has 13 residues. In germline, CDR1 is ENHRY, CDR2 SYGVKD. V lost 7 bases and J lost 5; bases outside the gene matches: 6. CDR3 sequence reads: CAIKTDREYGYTF. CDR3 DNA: TGTGCCATCAAGACGGACAGGGAATATGGCTACACCTTC.

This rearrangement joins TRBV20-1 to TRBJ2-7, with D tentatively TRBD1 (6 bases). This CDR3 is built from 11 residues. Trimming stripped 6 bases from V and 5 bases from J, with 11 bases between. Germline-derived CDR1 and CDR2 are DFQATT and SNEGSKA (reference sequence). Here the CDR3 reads CSANYRDEQYF. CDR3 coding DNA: TGCAGTGCAAATTACAGGGACGAGCAGTACTTC.

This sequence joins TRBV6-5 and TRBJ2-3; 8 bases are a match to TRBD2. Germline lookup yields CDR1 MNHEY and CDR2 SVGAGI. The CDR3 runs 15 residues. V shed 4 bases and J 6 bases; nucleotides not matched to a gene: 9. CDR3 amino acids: CASSLTGGAGDTQYF. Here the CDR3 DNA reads TGTGCCAGCAGTTTGACCGGGGGGGCCGGTGATACGCAGTATTTT.

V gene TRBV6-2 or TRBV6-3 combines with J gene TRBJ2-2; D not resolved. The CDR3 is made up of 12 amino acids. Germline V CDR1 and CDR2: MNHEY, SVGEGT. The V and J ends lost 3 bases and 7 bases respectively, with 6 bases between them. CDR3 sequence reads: CASSYFFGELFF. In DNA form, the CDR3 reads TGTGCCAGCAGTTATTTCTTCGGGGAGCTGTTTTTT.

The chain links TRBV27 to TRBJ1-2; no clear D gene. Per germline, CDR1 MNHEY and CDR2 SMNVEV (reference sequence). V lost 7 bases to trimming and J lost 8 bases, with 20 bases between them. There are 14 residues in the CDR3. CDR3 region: CASTSWDMAAGYTF. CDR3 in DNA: TGTGCCAGCACCTCTTGGGATATGGCTGCGGGCTACACCTTC.

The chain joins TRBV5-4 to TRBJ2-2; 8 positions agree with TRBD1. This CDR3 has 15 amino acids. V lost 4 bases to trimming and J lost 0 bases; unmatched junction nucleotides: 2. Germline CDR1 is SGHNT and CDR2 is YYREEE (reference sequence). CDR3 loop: CASSPGGPNTGELFF. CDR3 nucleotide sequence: TGTGCCAGCAGCCCAGGGGGCCCGAACACCGGGGAGCTGTTTTTT.

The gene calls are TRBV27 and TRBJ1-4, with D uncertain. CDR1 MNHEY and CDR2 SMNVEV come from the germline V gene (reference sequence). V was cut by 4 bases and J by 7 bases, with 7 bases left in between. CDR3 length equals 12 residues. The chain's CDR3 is CASSSHSEKLFF. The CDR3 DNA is TGTGCCAGCAGTTCTCACAGTGAAAAACTGTTTTTT.

CDR3: CASSPGGAYNEQFF. CDR3 nucleotides: TGTGCCAGCAGTCCCGGAGGGGCCTACAATGAGCAGTTCTTC. The rearrangement joins TRBV6-5 to TRBJ2-1; D perhaps matches TRBD2 (6 bases). Trimming took off 5 bases at V and 2 bases at J, with 10 bases between the two ends. Germline CDR1 and CDR2: MNHEY and SVGAGI. The CDR3 covers 14 residues.